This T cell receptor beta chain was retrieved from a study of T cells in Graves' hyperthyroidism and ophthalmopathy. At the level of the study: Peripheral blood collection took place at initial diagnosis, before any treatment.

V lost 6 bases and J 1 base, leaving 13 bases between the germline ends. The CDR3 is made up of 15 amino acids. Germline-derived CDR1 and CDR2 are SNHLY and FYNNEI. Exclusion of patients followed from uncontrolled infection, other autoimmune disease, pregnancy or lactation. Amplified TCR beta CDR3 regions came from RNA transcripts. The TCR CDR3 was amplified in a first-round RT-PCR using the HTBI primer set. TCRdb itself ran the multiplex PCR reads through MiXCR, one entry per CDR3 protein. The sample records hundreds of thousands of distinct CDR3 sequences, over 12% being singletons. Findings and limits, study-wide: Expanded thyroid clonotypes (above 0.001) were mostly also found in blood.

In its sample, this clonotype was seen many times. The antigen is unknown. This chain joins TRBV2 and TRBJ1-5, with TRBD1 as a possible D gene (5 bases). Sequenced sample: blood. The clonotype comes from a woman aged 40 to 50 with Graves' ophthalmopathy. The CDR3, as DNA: TGTGCCAGCAGCTCTCAGGGAGGGAGCAATCAGCCCCAGCATTTT. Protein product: CASSSQGGSNQPQHF. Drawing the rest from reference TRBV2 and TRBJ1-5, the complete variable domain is EPEVTQTPSHQVTQMGQEVILRCVPISNHLYFYWYRQILGQKVEFLVSFYNNEISEKSEIFDDQFSVERPDGSNFTLKIRSTKLEDSAMYFCASSSQGGSNQPQHFGDGTRLSIL.